The clone carrying this T cell receptor beta chain was recorded only once. Its antigen is as yet unknown. At collection, donors were nominally healthy, but unrecorded immune exposures were probable. Primers: 60 Vbeta forward and 13 Jbeta reverse. Repertoires were generated with immunoSEQ multiplex PCR, while TCRdb's copy carries only in-frame clones and drops some. The sample records approximately 150,000 clones, approximately 80% being singletons. This sample was included in a study of cytomegalovirus exposure and HLA in healthy donors. Study-level results: Analysis was carried out at a later point, and it linked a missense DCLRE1C variant to TCR beta V- and J-gene trimming. Sequencing artifact likely explains a cluster of highly shared sequence variants. Across donors, presence/absence analyses took sequencing depth to be roughly uniform.

The TCR was taken from a man aged 25 to 40 in good health and CMV-seropositive. Sequenced material: PBMCs.

The DNA of the CDR3 is TGTGCCAGCAGCTTGTTACAGGGGGAATCCTCCTACGAGCAGTACTTC. Protein sequence: CASSLLQGESSYEQYF. The chain links TRBV5-5 to TRBJ2-7, with TRBD1 matching over 8 bases. Germline V lookup: CDR1 SGHKS, CDR2 YYEKEE (reference sequence). V shed 1 base and J 0 bases; nucleotides not matched to a gene: 6. The CDR3 has 16 amino acids.